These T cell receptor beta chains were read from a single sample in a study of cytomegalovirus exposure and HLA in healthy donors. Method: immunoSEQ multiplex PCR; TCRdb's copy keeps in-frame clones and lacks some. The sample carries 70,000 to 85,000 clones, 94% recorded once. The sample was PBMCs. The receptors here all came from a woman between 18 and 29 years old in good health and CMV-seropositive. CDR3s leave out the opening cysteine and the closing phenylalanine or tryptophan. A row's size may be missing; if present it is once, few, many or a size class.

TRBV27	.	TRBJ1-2	ASSPLGGGVSYGYT
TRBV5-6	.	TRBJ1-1	ASSLVTQNTEAF
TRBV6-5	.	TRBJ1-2	ASSPNRDSYLGYT
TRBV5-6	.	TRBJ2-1	ASSLGTGEQF
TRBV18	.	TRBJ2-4	ASSRFVEENGDIQY
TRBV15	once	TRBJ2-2	ATSSSERDTGELF
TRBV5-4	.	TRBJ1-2	ASSQGRGTYYGYT
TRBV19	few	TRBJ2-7	ASSISGQGAYEQY
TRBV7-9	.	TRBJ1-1	ASSLVVNTEAF
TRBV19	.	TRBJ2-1	ASSRTSNSYNEQF
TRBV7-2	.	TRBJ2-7	ASSSLLSTYEQY
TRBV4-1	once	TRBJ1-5	ASSQEGAGNQPQH
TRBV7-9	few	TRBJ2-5	ASSLRGLAVRETQY
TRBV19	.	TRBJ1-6	ASSMDIPYSYNSPLH
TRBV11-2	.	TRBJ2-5	ASSLPLAGGGETQY
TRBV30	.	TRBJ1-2	AWSVLLGEDGYT
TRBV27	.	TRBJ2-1	ASSSTPGLAFPYNEQF
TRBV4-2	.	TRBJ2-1	ASSPGQDYNEQF
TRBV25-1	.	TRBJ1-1	ASSGGGLVAF
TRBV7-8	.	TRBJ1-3	ASSRLLGAVY
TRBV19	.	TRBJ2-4	ASSIVGGGLNGIQY
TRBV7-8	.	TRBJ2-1	ASSTLRGGAYNEQF
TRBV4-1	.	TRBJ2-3	ASSLPGTGVDTQY
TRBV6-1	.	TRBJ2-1	ASTKGYGSYNEQF
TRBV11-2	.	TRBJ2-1	ASSGVGTRRNEQF
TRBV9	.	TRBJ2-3	ASSAFAGGIAADTQY
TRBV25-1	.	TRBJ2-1	ASSELAGTNEQF
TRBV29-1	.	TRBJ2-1	SVEFQAGRRNEQF
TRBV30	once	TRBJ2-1	AWSVLGPGSYNEQF
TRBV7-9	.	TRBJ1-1	ASSWTAGNTEAF
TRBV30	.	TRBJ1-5	AWSGSSNQPQH
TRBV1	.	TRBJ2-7	TSSQGSGRGHRTETYEQY
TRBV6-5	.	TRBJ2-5	ASSSQGTVVKTQY
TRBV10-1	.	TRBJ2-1	ASSEPGYNEQF
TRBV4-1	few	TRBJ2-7	ASSQSGAYEQY
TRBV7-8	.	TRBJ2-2	ASSLTRVTGELF
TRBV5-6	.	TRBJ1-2	ASSLRGLSGYT
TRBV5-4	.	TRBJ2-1	ASSSTTLAGAVNEQF
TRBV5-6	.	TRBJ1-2	ASSLTEYGYT
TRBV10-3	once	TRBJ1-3	AISESWGRLSSGNTIY
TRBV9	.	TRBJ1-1	ASSETGVNTEAF
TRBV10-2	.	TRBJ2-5	ASSESGGGPGFPETQY
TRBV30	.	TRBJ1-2	AWRRAGGKLGGYT
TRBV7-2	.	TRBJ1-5	ASSFGGGQPQH
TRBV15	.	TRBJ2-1	ATSRDASGRVHEQF
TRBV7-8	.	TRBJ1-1	ASNQYAGAGGTEAF
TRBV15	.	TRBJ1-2	ATSGGSGDGYT
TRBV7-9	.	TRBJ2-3	ASSFGQSTDTQY
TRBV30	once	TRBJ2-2	AWSSGGVNTGELF